The entry that follows covers one T cell receptor (beta chain) sequence. What it recognizes is unknown. The record originates from a study of early T cells in non-severe SARS-CoV-2 infection. About the study: Sequencing was performed on bulk RNA from unsorted whole blood, leaving chains unpaired. General observations from the study: Reliance on VDJdb matching favored anti-spike CD8 responses; private and CD4 specificities were missed.

Researchers attached unique molecular identifiers to individual cDNA molecules. TCRdb itself ran the 5' RACE reads through MiXCR, one entry per CDR3 protein. The sample has tens of thousands of distinct CDR3 sequences, approximately 15% seen once. This sequence originates from an adult who was a healthcare worker with PCR-confirmed SARS-CoV-2 infection or an uninfected control (not recorded which). Sample: whole blood.

CDR3 sequence: CASSPDHYEQYF. The CDR3 nucleotides read TGCGCCAGCAGCCCAGACCACTACGAGCAGTACTTC. The rearrangement uses TRBV5-1 and TRBJ2-7; D is uncertain. In germline, CDR1 is SGHRS, CDR2 YFSETQ. The V gene lost 4 bases and the J gene lost 3 bases, with 8 bases spanning the gap. CDR3 length equals 12 residues.